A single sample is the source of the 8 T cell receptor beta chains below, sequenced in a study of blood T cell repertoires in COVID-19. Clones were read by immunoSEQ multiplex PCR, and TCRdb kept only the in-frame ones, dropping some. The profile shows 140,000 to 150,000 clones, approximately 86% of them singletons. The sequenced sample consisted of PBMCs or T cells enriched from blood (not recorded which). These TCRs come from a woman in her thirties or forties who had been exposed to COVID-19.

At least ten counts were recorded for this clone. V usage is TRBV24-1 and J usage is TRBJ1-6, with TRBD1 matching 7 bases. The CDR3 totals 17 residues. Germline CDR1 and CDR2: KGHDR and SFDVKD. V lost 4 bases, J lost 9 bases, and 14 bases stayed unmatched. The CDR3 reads CATSDSIRTGLISPLHF. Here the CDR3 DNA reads TGTGCCACCAGTGACTCTATAAGGACAGGTCTTATTTCACCCCTCCACTTT.

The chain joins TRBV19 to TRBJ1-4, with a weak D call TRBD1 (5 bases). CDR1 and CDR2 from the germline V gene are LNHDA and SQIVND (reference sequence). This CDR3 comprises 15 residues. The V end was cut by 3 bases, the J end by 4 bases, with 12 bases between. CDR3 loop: CASSIGTGYNEKLFF. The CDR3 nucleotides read TGTGCCAGTAGTATCGGAACAGGATATAATGAAAAACTGTTTTTT.

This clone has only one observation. The CDR3 DNA follows: TGTGCCAGCTCACCAACCGGGACAGGGGGCCCCAACTCTGGAAACACCATATATTTT. Translated: CASSPTGTGGPNSGNTIYF. The chain has TRBV18 and TRBJ1-3, with TRBD1 matching over 12 bases. CDR3 length: 19 residues. Germline-derived CDR1 and CDR2 are KGHSH and LQKENI. The junction had 8 bases not matched to a gene; V was cut back by 2 bases and J by 0 bases.

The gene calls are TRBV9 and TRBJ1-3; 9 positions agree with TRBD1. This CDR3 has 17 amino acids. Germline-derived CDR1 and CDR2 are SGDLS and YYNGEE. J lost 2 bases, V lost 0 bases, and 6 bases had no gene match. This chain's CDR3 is CASSVAGQGIAGNTIYF. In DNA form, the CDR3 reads TGTGCCAGCAGCGTAGCGGGACAGGGAATCGCTGGAAACACCATATATTTT.

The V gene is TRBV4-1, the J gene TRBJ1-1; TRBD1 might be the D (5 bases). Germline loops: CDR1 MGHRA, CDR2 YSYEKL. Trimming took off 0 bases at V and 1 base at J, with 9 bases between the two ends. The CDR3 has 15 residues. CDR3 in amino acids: CASSQERGGNTEAFF. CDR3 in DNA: TGCGCCAGCAGCCAAGAGCGGGGGGGGAACACTGAAGCTTTCTTT.

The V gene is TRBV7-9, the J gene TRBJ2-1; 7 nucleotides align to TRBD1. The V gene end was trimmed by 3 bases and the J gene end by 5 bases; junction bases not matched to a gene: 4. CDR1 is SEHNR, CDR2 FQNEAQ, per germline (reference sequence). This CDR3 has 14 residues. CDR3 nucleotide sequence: TGTGCCAGCAGCTTCCAGGGGGAGAACAATGAGCAGTTCTTC. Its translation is CASSFQGENNEQFF.

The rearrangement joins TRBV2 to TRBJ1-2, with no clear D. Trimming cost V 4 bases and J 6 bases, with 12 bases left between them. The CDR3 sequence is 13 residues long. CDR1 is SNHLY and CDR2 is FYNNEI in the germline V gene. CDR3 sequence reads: CASSGRYMDGYTF. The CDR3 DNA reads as TGTGCCAGCAGTGGCAGGTACATGGATGGCTACACCTTC.

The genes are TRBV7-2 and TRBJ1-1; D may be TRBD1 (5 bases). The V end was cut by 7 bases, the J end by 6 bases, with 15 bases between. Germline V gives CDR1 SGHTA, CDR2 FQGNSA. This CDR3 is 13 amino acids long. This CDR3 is CASKSRDYAEAFF. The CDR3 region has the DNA TGTGCCAGCAAATCCAGGGACTACGCTGAAGCTTTCTTT. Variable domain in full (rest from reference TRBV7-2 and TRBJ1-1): GAGVSQSPSNKVTEKGKDVELRCDPISGHTALYWYRQSLGQGLEFLIYFQGNSAPDKSGLPSDRFSAERTGGSVSTLTIQRTQQEDSAVYLCASKSRDYAEAFFGQGTRLTVV.